Shown below are 20 T cell receptor beta chains from a single sample sequenced in a study of T cells in Graves' hyperthyroidism and ophthalmopathy. From RNA transcripts, TCR beta CDR3 regions were amplified. The study used the HTBI primer set for a first-round RT-PCR of the TCR CDR3. Each CDR3 protein gets one entry after TCRdb re-called the multiplex PCR reads with MiXCR. The sample includes 400,000 to 550,000 distinct CDR3 sequences, around 22% seen only once; the top ten take roughly 10%. The specimen sequenced was blood. The receptors were gathered from a woman aged 25 to 39 with Graves' ophthalmopathy.

Only a few counts were recorded for this clonotype. The CDR3 is CASSIARAEAQHF. CDR3 sequence (DNA): TGTGCCAGTAGTATAGCCAGGGCGGAGGCCCAGCATTTT. The chain combines TRBV19 with TRBJ1-5, with D possibly matching TRBD1 (5 bases). V was cut by 1 base and J by 11 bases, with 12 bases left in between. CDR3 length: 13 amino acids. In germline, CDR1 is LNHDA, CDR2 SQIVND (reference sequence).

The chain carries TRBV7-2 and TRBJ2-2; D gene uncertain. V lost 5 bases, J lost 3 bases, and 10 bases lay in between. Germline V gene lookup returns CDR1 SGHTA and CDR2 FQGNSA. The CDR3 covers 14 residues. The CDR3 sequence is CASSVLWDTGELFF. As DNA, the CDR3 is TGTGCCAGCAGCGTGCTTTGGGACACCGGGGAGCTGTTTTTT.

This clonotype was recorded many times. The V and J genes are TRBV7-2 and TRBJ1-2; TRBD1 matches 9 bases. Germline CDR1 is SGHTA and CDR2 is FQGNSA. The CDR3 sequence is 15 residues long. Germline trimming cut 2 bases from V and 4 bases from J; bases unmatched to any gene: 5. CDR3 protein: CASSLSRDRAYGYTF. The CDR3 DNA follows: TGTGCCAGCAGCTTATCAAGGGACAGGGCCTATGGCTACACCTTC. The whole variable domain, filled in from reference TRBV7-2 and TRBJ1-2, reads GAGVSQSPSNKVTEKGKDVELRCDPISGHTALYWYRQSLGQGLEFLIYFQGNSAPDKSGLPSDRFSAERTGGSVSTLTIQRTQQEDSAVYLCASSLSRDRAYGYTFGSGTRLTVV.

This clonotype was seen repeatedly, ten times or more. The V call is TRBV7-6, the J call TRBJ2-7, with 7 bases identical to TRBD1. Germline lookup yields CDR1 SGHVS and CDR2 FNYEAQ. CDR3 length: 13 residues. Trimming cost V 9 bases and J 4 bases; bases outside gene matches: 9. CDR3 coding DNA: TGTGCCAGTGGGACAGCCCTTGGATACGAGCAGTACTTC. The encoded protein is CASGTALGYEQYF.

This clonotype was observed many times. The chain is built from TRBV6-1 and TRBJ1-5; possibly TRBD1 for D (5 bases). Trimming took 8 bases from V and 7 from J, leaving 24 bases between them. The CDR3 contains 16 residues. Per germline, CDR1 MNHNS and CDR2 SASEGT. CDR3 nucleotides: TGTGCCAGCTGCAGGAGGGGCGGCGGGTCCGAACAGCCCCAGCATTTT. Protein product: CASCRRGGGSEQPQHF.

Ten or more counts support this clonotype. The J gene is TRBJ2-7, the V gene TRBV4-1, with D possibly TRBD2 on 5 matching bases. V was shortened by 0 bases and J by 1 base, with 10 bases between the two germline ends. This CDR3 spans 15 amino acids. Germline V gene lookup returns CDR1 MGHRA and CDR2 YSYEKL. CDR3 protein: CASSQEPTGSYEQYF. The CDR3 DNA reads as TGCGCCAGCAGCCAAGAGCCTACGGGATCCTACGAGCAGTACTTC.

V and J are TRBV30 and TRBJ2-2; TRBD2 might be the D (6 bases). The germline V gene encodes CDR1 GTSNPN and CDR2 SVGIG (reference sequence). Trimming removed 1 base from V and 0 bases from J, with 9 bases in between. The length of the CDR3 is 15 residues. This chain's CDR3 is CAWSAAGTNTGELFF. The CDR3, as DNA: TGTGCCTGGAGTGCGGCGGGGACGAACACCGGGGAGCTGTTTTTT.

This clonotype was found many times. The chain recombines TRBV15 with TRBJ1-5; D is unresolved. With 5 bases removed from V and 0 bases from J, the gap between germline ends came to 17 bases. CDR1 LNHNV and CDR2 YYDKDF come from the germline V gene (reference sequence). The CDR3 covers 17 residues. CDR3 in amino acids: CATSGDPWVDSNQPQHF. DNA for the CDR3: TGTGCCACCAGCGGCGACCCGTGGGTGGATAGCAATCAGCCCCAGCATTTT.

This clonotype has a count of ten or more. The V gene is TRBV6-1, the J gene TRBJ2-5; 15 bases are a match to TRBD2. Germline V gene data show CDR1 as MNHNS and CDR2 as SASEGT. The V and J ends lost 5 bases and 2 bases, in that order; junction bases with no gene match: 6. There are 17 residues in the CDR3. In DNA form, the CDR3 reads TGTGCCAGCAGTCGAGCGGGACTAGCGGGGGGACAAGAGACCCAGTACTTC. Its protein is CASSRAGLAGGQETQYF.

This clonotype appeared many times. The chain uses TRBV15 and TRBJ1-6; no clear D. Germline values: CDR1 LNHNV, CDR2 YYDKDF (reference sequence). V lost 0 bases and J 3 bases, leaving 12 bases between the germline ends. The CDR3 runs to 17 residues. CDR3 DNA sequence: TGTGCCACCAGCAGAGATGCTCTGGACCTCTATAATTCACCCCTCCACTTT. It translates to CATSRDALDLYNSPLHF.

The DNA for the CDR3 is TGTGCCAGCAGTGGGGCAGGGGGATCCGGGGAGCTGTTTTTT. This sequence encodes CASSGAGGSGELFF. The V and J genes are TRBV6-1 and TRBJ2-2; TRBD1 matches 7 bases. CDR3 size: 14 residues. Trimming cost V 4 bases and J 6 bases; bases outside gene matches: 5. Germline V gives CDR1 MNHNS, CDR2 SASEGT.

This chain joins TRBV6-1 and TRBJ2-2; the D call may be TRBD1 or TRBD2 (5 bases each). The CDR3 runs to 15 residues. The germline gives CDR1 MNHNS, CDR2 SASEGT. With 3 bases removed from V and 4 bases from J, the gap between germline ends came to 12 bases. The CDR3 sequence: CASSELGTITGELFF. Here the CDR3 DNA reads TGTGCCAGCAGTGAGCTAGGGACCATCACCGGGGAGCTGTTTTTT.

A note on this clonotype: The junction shows a germline mismatch at one end, possibly a read error. The J gene is TRBJ1-5, the V gene TRBV12-3 or TRBV12-4; D call uncertain. CDR3 length: 13 residues. The CDR3 DNA sequence: TGTGCCAGCAGTACAGCGATCAATCAGCCTCAGCATTTT. Protein product: CASSTAINQPQHF.

In this sample, this clonotype turned up a few times. This sequence joins TRBV28 and TRBJ2-7; TRBD2 agrees at 9 bases. The germline CDR1 and CDR2 sequences are MDHEN and SYDVKM. This CDR3 region has 15 residues. J lost 2 bases, V lost 6 bases, and 8 bases had no gene match. The DNA of the CDR3 is TGTGCCAGCAGGCCTCCCTCTAGCGGGGCCTACGAGCAGTACTTC. This gives the protein CASRPPSSGAYEQYF.

The J gene is TRBJ1-1, the V gene TRBV6-1; TRBD1 aligns across 7 bases. Per germline, CDR1 MNHNS and CDR2 SASEGT. The trim removed 5 bases at V and 0 bases at J, leaving 9 bases unmatched. This CDR3 region has 16 residues. The CDR3: CASSLGQVIMNTEAFF. In nucleotides, the CDR3 is TGTGCCAGCAGTCTCGGACAGGTGATAATGAACACTGAAGCTTTCTTT.

This clonotype occurred many times. The rearrangement joins TRBV27 to TRBJ1-5; maybe TRBD1 (5 bases). V was cut by 4 bases and J by 4 bases, with 8 bases left in between. The CDR3 spans 13 residues. Germline CDR1 and CDR2: MNHEY and SMNVEV (reference sequence). DNA for the CDR3: TGTGCCAGCAGTTGGGCAGGGAATCAGCCCCAGCATTTT. It translates to CASSWAGNQPQHF.

The genes are TRBV2 and TRBJ1-1; 12 nucleotides line up with TRBD1. Germline V gene sequence: CDR1 SNHLY, CDR2 FYNNEI. The CDR3 loop spans 15 amino acids. V lost 6 bases and J lost 8; bases outside the gene matches: 10. This CDR3 is CASRRAGTGGWEAFF. DNA of the CDR3: TGTGCCAGCAGACGCGCCGGGACAGGGGGCTGGGAAGCTTTCTTT.

This clonotype was recorded at least ten times. The rearrangement uses TRBV28 and TRBJ2-7; D may be TRBD2 (6 bases). The CDR3 extends over 13 amino acids. Per germline, CDR1 MDHEN and CDR2 SYDVKM. The V gene lost 6 bases and the J gene lost 3 bases, with 12 bases spanning the gap. The CDR3 nucleotides read TGTGCCAGCAGCCCGGGACTGTTCTACGAGCAGTACTTC. Protein: CASSPGLFYEQYF.

To note about this clonotype: The junction departs from germline at one end; a sequencing error may be responsible. J is TRBJ2-2 and V is TRBV7-9; possibly TRBD2 for D (7 bases). This CDR3 has 15 amino acids. Looked up from germline, CDR1 is SEHNR and CDR2 is FQNEAQ (reference sequence). This CDR3 is CASSLGGPNTGEVFF. Written as DNA, the CDR3 is TGTGCCAGCAGCCTCGGGGGGCCAAACACCGGGGAGGTGTTTTTT.

The chain joins TRBV6-2 or TRBV6-3 to TRBJ2-5; D possibly matches TRBD1 or TRBD2 (6 bases each). The length of the CDR3 is 12 residues. Germline lookup yields CDR1 MNHEY and CDR2 SVGEGT. The V end lost 5 bases, the J end lost 9 bases, and 13 bases lay between the germline ends. The CDR3 is CASSQTGTSQYF. Here the CDR3 DNA reads TGTGCCAGCAGTCAAACAGGGACTTCCCAGTACTTC.